The T cell receptor beta chain described here comes from a study of blood T cell repertoires in COVID-19. In the study overall: Whether acute or convalescent, the COVID-19 samples came from the United States, Italy and Spain.

Source study methods: How many nucleated cells were present was estimated from reference gene primer amplification. Repertoires were generated with immunoSEQ multiplex PCR, while TCRdb's copy carries only in-frame clones and drops some. D and trimming come from the DNA, and the V and J calls and clone size come from that table. The sample lists under 300,000 clones, 85% to 90% occurring once. The V end was cut by 7 bases, the J end by 4 bases, with 10 bases between. The CDR3 runs to 13 residues. CDR1 SGHTA and CDR2 FQGNSA come from the germline V gene. Sequenced: peripheral blood. The genes are TRBV7-2 and TRBJ2-2; D is unresolved. The TCR originated in a woman aged 70-85 years with active or convalescent COVID-19. Here the CDR3 reads CASTLIITGELFF. CDR3 sequence (DNA): TGTGCCAGCACCCTTATTATCACCGGGGAGCTGTTTTTT.